Each of the 8 T cell receptor beta chains below was sequenced from the same sample in a study of cytomegalovirus exposure and HLA in healthy donors. 60 Vbeta and 13 Jbeta primers were used in PCR. The protocol was immunoSEQ multiplex PCR, while the TCRdb copy is restricted to in-frame clones and leaves out a portion. The sample yields about 95,000 clones, over 70% seen once. Sequencing input: PBMCs. The receptors derive from a woman between 40 and 55 years old in good health and CMV-seronegative.

This sequence joins TRBV7-8 and TRBJ1-2, with TRBD1 as a possible D gene (5 bases). The CDR3 has 16 residues. Germline V lookup: CDR1 SGHVS, CDR2 FQNEAQ. Trimming took off 7 bases at V and 6 bases at J, with 24 bases between the two ends. The DNA of the CDR3 is TGTGCCAGCACCGGCGATATGTCAGGGATACGCCATGGCTACACCTTC. This translates into CASTGDMSGIRHGYTF.

The V and J genes are TRBV7-8 and TRBJ2-7; D is unresolved. Germline lookup yields CDR1 SGHVS and CDR2 FQNEAQ. This CDR3 contains 12 residues. V lost 6 bases and J lost 5, with 11 bases in between. The CDR3 protein is CASSLENHEQYF. In DNA, the CDR3 is TGTGCCAGCAGTCTAGAGAACCACGAGCAGTACTTC.

The chain combines TRBV29-1 with TRBJ2-3; D perhaps matches TRBD2 (6 bases). The CDR3 is 15 amino acids. V was pared by 4 bases and J by 1 base, with 15 bases between. Germline lookup yields CDR1 SQVTM and CDR2 ANQGSEA. The CDR3 loop is CSVGQWRGGTDTQYF. DNA of the CDR3: TGCAGCGTTGGACAATGGCGGGGCGGCACAGATACGCAGTATTTT.

The gene calls are TRBV4-1 and TRBJ1-1; possibly TRBD1 for D (5 bases). V was shortened by 5 bases and J by 0 bases, with 16 bases between the two germline ends. CDR1 and CDR2 from the germline V gene are MGHRA and YSYEKL. The CDR3 sequence is 16 residues long. Here the CDR3 DNA reads TGCGCCAGCAGCAGAGGGGAGGGGCCAATGAACACTGAAGCTTTCTTT. Its protein product is CASSRGEGPMNTEAFF.

This clone was counted a single time. The rearrangement joins TRBV19 to TRBJ2-1; tentative D call: TRBD2 (6 bases). V lost 1 base, J lost 2 bases, and 12 bases lay in between. The CDR3 has 16 amino acids. Looked up from germline, CDR1 is LNHDA and CDR2 is SQIVND (reference sequence). The CDR3 coding sequence is TGTGCCAGTAGTATAGGGGGGGTGGTAACCTACAATGAGCAGTTCTTC. Translating it yields CASSIGGVVTYNEQFF.

This chain uses TRBV4-3 with TRBJ1-1; D may be TRBD1 (6 bases). The CDR3 loop spans 13 amino acids. V lost 0 bases and J lost 11, with 13 bases in between. From germline, CDR1 is LGHNA and CDR2 YSLEER. Here the CDR3 DNA reads TGCGCCAGCAGCCAAGATAGGGGGTGGGATGCTTTCTTT. Residues: CASSQDRGWDAFF.

The genes are TRBV6-1 and TRBJ2-1; the D gene is possibly TRBD1 (5 bases). Trimming left V 7 bases short and J 3 bases short, with 16 bases between. The CDR3 is made up of 15 amino acids. Germline V CDR1 and CDR2: MNHNS, SASEGT. CDR3 amino acids: CASIKTAPFYNEQFF. As DNA, the CDR3 is TGTGCCAGCATTAAGACAGCACCATTCTACAATGAGCAGTTCTTC.

The V call is TRBV7-9, the J call TRBJ1-4, with a possible D match to TRBD1 (6 bases). Trimming shortened V by 1 base and J by 8 bases, and 14 bases separated the two germline ends. The CDR3 is 15 amino acids. Germline V gene lookup returns CDR1 SEHNR and CDR2 FQNEAQ (reference sequence). The CDR3 sequence is CASSLGLGGQEKLFF. The CDR3 bases are TGTGCCAGCAGCTTAGGCCTCGGGGGGCAAGAAAAACTGTTTTTT.